The T cell receptor (beta chain) described here comes from a study of T-cell memory formation after mild COVID-19. At the level of the study: The study found TCR clusters largely donor specific.

The authors produced TCR alpha and TCR beta cDNA libraries with sample barcodes and UMIs by 5'RACE using constant-segment primers. TCRdb re-derived calls from the 5' RACE reads in MiXCR, one entry per CDR3 protein. There are about 340,000 distinct CDR3 sequences in the sample; 13% to 15% occur only once, and less than 25% lies in the top ten. Trimming took off 8 bases at V and 3 bases at J, with 10 bases between the two ends. In germline, CDR1 is SNHLY, CDR2 FYNNEI. This CDR3 contains 12 residues. Study outcomes and limitations: The study detected some responding clones in pre-infection memory, suggesting cross-reactive memory joined.

In regard to this clonotype: The target antigen is unknown.

Sequencing was carried out using PBMCs or a T cell subset sorted from them (not recorded which). The receptor comes from a man between 18 and 29 years old who had mild COVID-19 (a few samples of this study predate the infection). Cell type and time point are not known. The V call is TRBV2, the J call TRBJ1-2; tentatively, D is TRBD1 (6 bases). DNA for the CDR3: TGTGCCAGCCCAGGGGTATACTATGGCTACACCTTC. It is translated as CASPGVYYGYTF.